This passage covers 21 T cell receptor beta chains from one sample sequenced in a study of shared clonotypes between healthy human individuals. CD8 cells regarded as naive lacked CD45RO, were positively chosen for CCR7, and omitted terminally differentiated effector memory CD45RA+ cells. The table came from immunoSEQ multiplex PCR; TCRdb's copy has only in-frame clones and leaves some out. The sample lists some 2.1 million clones; around 95% were seen once. Sequencing was performed on naive CD8+ T cells from PBMCs. The receptors originated from a man aged 18 to 29 in good health. Some clones in this sample may be carry-over from other donors' samples.

This rearrangement joins TRBV28 to TRBJ2-2; tentative D call: TRBD1 (5 bases). There are 14 residues in the CDR3. Trimming left V 8 bases short and J 1 base short, with 11 bases between. Germline lookup yields CDR1 MDHEN and CDR2 SYDVKM. CDR3 in DNA: TGTGCCAGCGGGCTGACAGTGAACACCGGGGAGCTGTTTTTT. This codes for CASGLTVNTGELFF.

The CDR3 loop reads CASSLIGAEQETQYF. In DNA form, the CDR3 reads TGTGCCAGCAGCTTAATAGGGGCGGAGCAAGAGACCCAGTACTTC. The genes are TRBV7-3 and TRBJ2-5; a weak D match, TRBD1 (5 bases). V lost 1 base to trimming and J lost 2 bases, with 11 bases between them. The CDR3 extends over 15 amino acids. CDR1 and CDR2 from the germline V gene are SGHTA and FQGTGA.

The chain couples TRBV9 to TRBJ2-7; 10 bases are a match to TRBD2. The CDR3 has 15 residues. The germline CDR1 and CDR2 sequences are SGDLS and YYNGEE. Trimming removed 4 bases from V and 4 bases from J; junction bases left unmatched: 8. The CDR3 DNA sequence: TGTGCCAGCAGCTCGCTAGCGGGAGATCGTTACGAGCAGTACTTC. Its translation is CASSSLAGDRYEQYF.

The chain combines TRBV27 with TRBJ2-5, with 7 bases identical to TRBD2. This CDR3 is 17 amino acids long. V trimming: 6 bases; J trimming: 7 bases; junction bases outside the gene matches: 20. Germline CDR1 is MNHEY and CDR2 is SMNVEV (reference sequence). CDR3 in amino acids: CASSSGLADQGWGTQYF. The DNA for the CDR3 is TGTGCCAGCAGCTCGGGGCTAGCGGACCAAGGATGGGGGACCCAGTACTTC.

The gene calls are TRBV5-4 and TRBJ1-1; D not resolved. Germline V lookup: CDR1 SGHNT, CDR2 YYREEE (reference sequence). V shed 3 bases and J shed 3 bases, with 12 bases lying between them. The length of the CDR3 is 14 residues. CDR3 protein: CASSSGRTYTEAFF. The CDR3 region has the DNA TGTGCCAGCAGCTCTGGACGGACTTACACTGAAGCTTTCTTT.

The J gene is TRBJ1-1, the V gene TRBV4-1; no clear D gene. V was clipped by 1 base and J by 8 bases, with 11 bases between them. CDR3 size: 13 residues. Germline V lookup: CDR1 MGHRA, CDR2 YSYEKL. CDR3 residues: CASSQGRRSEAFF. In DNA form, the CDR3 reads TGCGCCAGCAGCCAAGGTAGACGTTCCGAAGCTTTCTTT.

The rearrangement joins TRBV6-1 to TRBJ2-7; D not certain. CDR3 size: 12 residues. Germline V gives CDR1 MNHNS, CDR2 SASEGT. Trimming shortened V by 1 base and J by 7 bases, and 8 bases separated the two germline ends. In DNA, the CDR3 is TGTGCCAGCAGTGAAGGGAGACGGGAGCAGTACTTC. It encodes CASSEGRREQYF.

DNA for the CDR3: TGTGCCAGCAGCCAAGACGGTACAGGGGCTGGGGGCTACACCTTC. This translates into CASSQDGTGAGGYTF. The rearrangement uses TRBV4-2 and TRBJ1-2; 7 bases line up with TRBD1. The CDR3 loop spans 15 amino acids. Germline V gene lookup returns CDR1 LGHNA and CDR2 YNFKEQ. V shed 0 bases and J 8 bases; nucleotides not matched to a gene: 9.

The chain carries TRBV27 and TRBJ2-5; TRBD2 is a possible D gene (5 bases). Trimming stripped 5 bases from V and 5 bases from J, with 15 bases between. The CDR3 is 14 amino acids. CDR1 and CDR2 (germline): MNHEY, SMNVEV (reference sequence). This CDR3 is CASSPYLSGETQYF. The CDR3 nucleotides are TGTGCCAGCAGTCCGTACTTATCGGGGGAGACCCAGTACTTC.

The chain couples TRBV5-1 to TRBJ2-7; 8 bases align to TRBD1. V dropped 4 bases and J dropped 6; count of bases not matched to a gene: 21. Germline-derived CDR1 and CDR2 are SGHRS and YFSETQ. This CDR3 has 18 amino acids. The CDR3 is CASSILRGVTGEGGEQYF. The CDR3 nucleotides read TGCGCCAGCAGCATTTTACGAGGAGTGACAGGGGAAGGGGGCGAGCAGTACTTC.

The chain links TRBV11-2 to TRBJ2-3; D not resolved. This CDR3 spans 14 amino acids. Trimming shortened V by 3 bases and J by 0 bases, and 7 bases separated the two germline ends. Germline lookup yields CDR1 SGHAT and CDR2 FQNNGV. CDR3 coding DNA: TGTGCCAGCAGCTTGCCCGGGAGCACAGATACGCAGTATTTT. As protein: CASSLPGSTDTQYF. The full variable domain, its missing parts supplied by reference TRBV11-2 and TRBJ2-3, is EAGVAQSPRYKIIEKRQSVAFWCNPISGHATLYWYQQILGQGPKLLIQFQNNGVVDDSQLPKDRFSAERLKGVDSTLKIQPAKLEDSAVYLCASSLPGSTDTQYFGPGTRLTVL.

V is TRBV27 and J is TRBJ2-2; the match to TRBD1 covers 9 bases. The CDR3 covers 14 residues. The germline gives CDR1 MNHEY, CDR2 SMNVEV (reference sequence). Germline trimming cut 5 bases from V and 5 bases from J; bases unmatched to any gene: 3. The CDR3 sequence is CASSDRGSTGELFF. The DNA of the CDR3 is TGTGCCAGCAGTGACAGGGGGAGTACCGGGGAGCTGTTTTTT.

The genes are TRBV7-9 and TRBJ1-1; D possibly corresponds to TRBD1 (6 bases). The CDR3 consists of 16 residues. CDR1 and CDR2 (germline): SEHNR, FQNEAQ (reference sequence). V gave up 5 bases and J gave up 3 bases, with 19 bases separating them. The CDR3, as DNA: TGTGCCAGCAGCCCGGAGGGGGGGGCCGGGCACACTGAAGCTTTCTTT. Its protein is CASSPEGGAGHTEAFF. Filled out from reference TRBV7-9 and TRBJ1-1, the complete variable domain reads DTGVSQNPRHKITKRGQNVTFRCDPISEHNRLYWYRQTLGQGPEFLTYFQNEAQLEKSRLLSDRFSAERPKGSFSTLEIQRTEQGDSAMYLCASSPEGGAGHTEAFFGQGTRLTVV.

A word on this clone: The sample has other DNA sequences that encode this CDR3 too. V is TRBV19 and J is TRBJ2-1, with D perhaps matching TRBD1 or TRBD2 (5 bases each). V gave up 4 bases and J gave up 1 base, with 11 bases separating them. Germline CDR1 is LNHDA and CDR2 is SQIVND (reference sequence). The length of the CDR3 is 15 residues. The CDR3 DNA reads as TGTGCCAGTAGTACGGGGCAGGGTTCCTACAATGAGCAGTTCTTC. It specifies CASSTGQGSYNEQFF.

This chain joins TRBV10-3 and TRBJ1-3; the D gene is possibly TRBD1 (5 bases). The V gene's germline CDR1 is ENHRY and CDR2 SYGVKD. The CDR3 runs 15 residues. Trimming removed 3 bases at V and 4 bases at J, with 13 bases between. The DNA of the CDR3 is TGTGCCATCAGTGATGTCAGGGTGGGCGGAAACACCATATATTTT. Translating it yields CAISDVRVGGNTIYF.

The chain has TRBV18 and TRBJ2-1; 8 positions match TRBD2. This CDR3 spans 21 amino acids. The trim removed 2 bases at V and 4 bases at J, leaving 22 bases unmatched. Germline V gene data show CDR1 as KGHSH and CDR2 as LQKENI. The CDR3 loop is CASSPSRLAGLDGLGYNEQFF. The CDR3 nucleotides read TGTGCCAGCTCACCATCCCGGCTAGCGGGTCTCGATGGCCTGGGGTACAATGAGCAGTTCTTC.

The chain uses TRBV30 and TRBJ2-1, with TRBD2 matching over 7 bases. Germline trimming cut 4 bases from V and 8 bases from J; bases unmatched to any gene: 17. CDR3 length: 16 amino acids. CDR1 GTSNPN and CDR2 SVGIG come from the germline V gene (reference sequence). The CDR3 coding sequence is TGTGCCTGGAATGGTTACGGGAGGCTTATCGGGGATGAGCAGTTCTTC. It codes for CAWNGYGRLIGDEQFF.

With respect to this clone: This CDR3 is also generated by other DNA sequences in the sample. The chain links TRBV7-3 to TRBJ2-1; 11 nucleotides agree with TRBD2. Germline V gene lookup returns CDR1 SGHTA and CDR2 FQGTGA. The ends lost 5 bases at V and 3 bases at J; junction bases unmatched: 3. The CDR3 has 15 amino acids. The CDR3 is CASSPLAGGYNEQFF. CDR3 sequence (DNA): TGTGCCAGCAGCCCGCTAGCGGGAGGCTACAATGAGCAGTTCTTC.

The V gene is TRBV15, the J gene TRBJ1-5; 10 bases line up with TRBD1. V lost 3 bases, J lost 4 bases, and 3 bases stayed unmatched. The CDR3 spans 15 residues. Germline-derived CDR1 and CDR2 are LNHNV and YYDKDF (reference sequence). The DNA for the CDR3 is TGTGCCACCAGCAGGGAGGACAGGGGGAATCAGCCCCAGCATTTT. Its protein product is CATSREDRGNQPQHF. Complete variable domain (other parts from reference TRBV15 and TRBJ1-5): DAMVIQNPRYQVTQFGKPVTLSCSQTLNHNVMYWYQQKSSQAPKLLFHYYDKDFNNEADTPDNFQSRRPNTSFCFLDIRSPGLGDTAMYLCATSREDRGNQPQHFGDGTRLSIL.

The CDR3 nucleotides read TGTGCCAGCAGTTCTACCAACAGGGGGCCTTCTAGTAGCGGGAGCGGCCACGAGCAGTACTTC. As protein: CASSSTNRGPSSSGSGHEQYF. The gene calls are TRBV2 and TRBJ2-7; the D call may be TRBD1 or TRBD2 (9 bases each). Trimming took 5 bases from V and 5 from J, leaving 37 bases between them. The CDR3 has 21 residues. Germline values: CDR1 SNHLY, CDR2 FYNNEI.

This chain connects TRBV5-5 to TRBJ1-5; 7 positions match TRBD1. The CDR3 covers 14 residues. Germline values: CDR1 SGHKS, CDR2 YYEKEE (reference sequence). With 2 bases clipped from V and 8 bases from J, the junction kept 7 bases outside the gene matches. This chain's CDR3 is CASSFNQGDKPQHF. The CDR3 DNA reads TGTGCCAGCAGCTTCAACCAGGGGGATAAGCCCCAGCATTTT. The full variable domain, in which reference TRBV5-5 and TRBJ1-5 provide the parts outside the CDR3, is DAGVTQSPTHLIKTRGQQVTLRCSPISGHKSVSWYQQVLGQGPQFIFQYYEKEERGRGNFPDRFSARQFPNYSSELNVNALLLGDSALYLCASSFNQGDKPQHFGDGTRLSIL.